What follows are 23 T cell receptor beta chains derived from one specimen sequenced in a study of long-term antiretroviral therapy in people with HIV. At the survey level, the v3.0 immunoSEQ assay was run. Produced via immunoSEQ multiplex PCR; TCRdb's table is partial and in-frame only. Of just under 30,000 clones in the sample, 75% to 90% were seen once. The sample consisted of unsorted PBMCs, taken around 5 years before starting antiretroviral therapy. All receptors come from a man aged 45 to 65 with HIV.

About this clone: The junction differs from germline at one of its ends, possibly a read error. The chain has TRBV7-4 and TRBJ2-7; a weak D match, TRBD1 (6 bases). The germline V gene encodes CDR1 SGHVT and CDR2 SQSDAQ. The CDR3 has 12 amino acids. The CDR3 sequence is CASSLQGNEQHF. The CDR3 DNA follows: TGTGCCAGCAGCTTACAGGGGAATGAGCAGCACTTC.

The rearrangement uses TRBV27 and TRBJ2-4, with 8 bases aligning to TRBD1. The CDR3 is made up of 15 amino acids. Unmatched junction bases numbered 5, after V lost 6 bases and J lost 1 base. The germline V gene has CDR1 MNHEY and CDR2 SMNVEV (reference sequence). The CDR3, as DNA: TGTGCCAGCAGCTGGGACAGGTTCGCCAAAAACATTCAGTACTTC. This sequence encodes CASSWDRFAKNIQYF.

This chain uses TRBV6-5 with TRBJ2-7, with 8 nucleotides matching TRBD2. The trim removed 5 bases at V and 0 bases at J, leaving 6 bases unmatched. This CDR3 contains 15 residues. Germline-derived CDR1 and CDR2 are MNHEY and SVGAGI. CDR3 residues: CASSTRTSRSYEQYF. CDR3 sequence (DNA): TGTGCCAGCAGTACCCGGACTAGCCGCTCCTACGAGCAGTACTTC.

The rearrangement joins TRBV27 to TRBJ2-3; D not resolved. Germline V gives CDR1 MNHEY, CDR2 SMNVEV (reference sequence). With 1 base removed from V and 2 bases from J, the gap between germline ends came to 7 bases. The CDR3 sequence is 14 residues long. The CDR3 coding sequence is TGTGCCAGCAGTTTATTTCCTTACACAGATACGCAGTATTTT. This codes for CASSLFPYTDTQYF.

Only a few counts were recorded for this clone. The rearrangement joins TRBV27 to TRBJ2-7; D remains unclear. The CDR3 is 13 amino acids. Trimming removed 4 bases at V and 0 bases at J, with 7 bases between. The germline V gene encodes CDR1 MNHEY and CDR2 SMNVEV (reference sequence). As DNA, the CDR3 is TGTGCCAGCAGTTGGGGTCACTCCTACGAGCAGTACTTC. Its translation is CASSWGHSYEQYF.

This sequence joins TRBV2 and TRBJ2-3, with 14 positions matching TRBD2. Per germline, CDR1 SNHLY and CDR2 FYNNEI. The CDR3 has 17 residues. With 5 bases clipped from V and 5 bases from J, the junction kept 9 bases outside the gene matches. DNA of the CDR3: TGTGCCAGCAGTAAATCGGGACTAGCGGGGGCGGGAGATACGCAGTATTTT. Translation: CASSKSGLAGAGDTQYF. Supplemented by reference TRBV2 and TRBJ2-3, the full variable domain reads EPEVTQTPSHQVTQMGQEVILRCVPISNHLYFYWYRQILGQKVEFLVSFYNNEISEKSEIFDDQFSVERPDGSNFTLKIRSTKLEDSAMYFCASSKSGLAGAGDTQYFGPGTRLTVL.

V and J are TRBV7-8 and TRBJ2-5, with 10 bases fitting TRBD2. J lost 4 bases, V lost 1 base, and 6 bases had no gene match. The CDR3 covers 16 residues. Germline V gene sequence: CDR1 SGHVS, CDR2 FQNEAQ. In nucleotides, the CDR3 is TGTGCCAGCAGCTTAGTGTGGGTAGCGGGGGGAGAGACCCAGTACTTC. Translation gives CASSLVWVAGGETQYF.

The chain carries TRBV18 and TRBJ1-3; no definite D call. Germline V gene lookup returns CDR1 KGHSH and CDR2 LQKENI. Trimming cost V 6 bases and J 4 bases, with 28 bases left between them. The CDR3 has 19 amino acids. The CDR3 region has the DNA TGTGCCAGCTCCCTCTCGCGGGCTACCGACTATGGAAAAGGAAACACCATATATTTT. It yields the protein CASSLSRATDYGKGNTIYF.

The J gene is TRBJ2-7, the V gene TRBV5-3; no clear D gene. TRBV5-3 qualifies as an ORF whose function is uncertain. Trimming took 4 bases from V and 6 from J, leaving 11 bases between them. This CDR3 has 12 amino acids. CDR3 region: CARSLSPCEQYF. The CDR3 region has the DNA TGTGCCAGAAGCCTCTCCCCCTGCGAGCAGTACTTC.

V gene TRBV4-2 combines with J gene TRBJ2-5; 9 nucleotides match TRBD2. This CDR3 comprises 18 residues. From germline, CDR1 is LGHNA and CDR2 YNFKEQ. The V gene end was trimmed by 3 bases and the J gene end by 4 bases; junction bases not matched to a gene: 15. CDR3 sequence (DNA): TGTGCCAGCAGCCACATGGCAGCGGGAGGATCCATTATAGAGACCCAGTACTTC. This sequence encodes CASSHMAAGGSIIETQYF.

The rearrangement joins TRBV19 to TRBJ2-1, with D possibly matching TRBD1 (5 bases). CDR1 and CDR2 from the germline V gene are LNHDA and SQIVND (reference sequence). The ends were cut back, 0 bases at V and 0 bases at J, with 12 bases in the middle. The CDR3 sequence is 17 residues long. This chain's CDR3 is CASSIDQGVGSYNEQFF. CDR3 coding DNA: TGTGCCAGTAGTATAGATCAAGGGGTGGGCTCCTACAATGAGCAGTTCTTC.

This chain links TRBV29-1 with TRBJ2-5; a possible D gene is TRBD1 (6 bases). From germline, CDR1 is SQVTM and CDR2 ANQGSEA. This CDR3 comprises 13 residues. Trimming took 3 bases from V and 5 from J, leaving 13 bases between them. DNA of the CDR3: TGCAGCGTTGACGACAGGTCCAAGGAGACCCAGTACTTC. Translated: CSVDDRSKETQYF. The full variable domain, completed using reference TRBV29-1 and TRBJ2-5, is SAVISQKPSRDICQRGTSLTIQCQVDSQVTMMFWYRQQPGQSLTLIATANQGSEATYESGFVIDKFPISRPNLTFSTLTVSNMSPEDSSIYLCSVDDRSKETQYFGPGTRLLVL.

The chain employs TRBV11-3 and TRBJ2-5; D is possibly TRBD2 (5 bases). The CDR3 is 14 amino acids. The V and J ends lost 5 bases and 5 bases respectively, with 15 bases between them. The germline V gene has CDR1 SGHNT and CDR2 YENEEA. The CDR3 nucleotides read TGTGCCAGCAGCAAGGACGGGGTGGGGGAGACCCAGTACTTC. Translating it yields CASSKDGVGETQYF.

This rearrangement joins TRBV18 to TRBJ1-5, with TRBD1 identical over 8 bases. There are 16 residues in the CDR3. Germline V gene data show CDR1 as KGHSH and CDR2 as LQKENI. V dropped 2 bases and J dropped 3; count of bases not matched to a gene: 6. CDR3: CASSPGTGIDNQPQHF. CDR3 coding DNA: TGTGCCAGCTCACCAGGGACAGGTATCGACAATCAGCCCCAGCATTTT.

CDR3 nucleotides: TGTGCCAGCAGCCTGGGACAGGCGAACTCTGGAAACACCATATATTTT. Protein product: CASSLGQANSGNTIYF. This chain uses TRBV7-6 with TRBJ1-3; TRBD1 aligns across 8 bases. J gave up 0 bases and V 5 bases, and 6 bases lay outside the gene matches. The germline CDR1 and CDR2 sequences are SGHVS and FNYEAQ. The CDR3 length is 16 residues.

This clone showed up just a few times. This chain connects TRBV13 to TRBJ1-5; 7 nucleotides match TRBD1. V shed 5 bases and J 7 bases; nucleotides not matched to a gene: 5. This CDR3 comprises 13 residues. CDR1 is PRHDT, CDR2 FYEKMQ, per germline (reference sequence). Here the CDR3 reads CASSVDRDQPQHF. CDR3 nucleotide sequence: TGTGCCAGCAGCGTTGACAGGGACCAGCCCCAGCATTTT.

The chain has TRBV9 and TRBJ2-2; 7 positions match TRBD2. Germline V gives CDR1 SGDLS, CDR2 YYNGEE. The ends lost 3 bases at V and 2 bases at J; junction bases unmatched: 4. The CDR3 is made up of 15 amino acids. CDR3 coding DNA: TGTGCCAGCAGCGCGAGCGGGGCTAACACCGGGGAGCTGTTTTTT. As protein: CASSASGANTGELFF.

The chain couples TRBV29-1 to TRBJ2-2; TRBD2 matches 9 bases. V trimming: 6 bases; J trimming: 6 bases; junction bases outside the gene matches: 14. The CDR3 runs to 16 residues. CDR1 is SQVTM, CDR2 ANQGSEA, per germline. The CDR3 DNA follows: TGCAGCGTGCGGTCTAGCGGGACGGGAACATCCGGGGAGCTGTTTTTT. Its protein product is CSVRSSGTGTSGELFF.

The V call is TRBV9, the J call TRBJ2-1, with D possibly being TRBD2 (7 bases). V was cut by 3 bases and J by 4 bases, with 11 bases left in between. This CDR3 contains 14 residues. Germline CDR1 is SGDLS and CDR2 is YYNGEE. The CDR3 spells CASSEGGGYNEQFF. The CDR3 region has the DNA TGTGCCAGCAGCGAGGGGGGGGGTTACAATGAGCAGTTCTTC. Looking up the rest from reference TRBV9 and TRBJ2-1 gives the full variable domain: DSGVTQTPKHLITATGQRVTLRCSPRSGDLSVYWYQQSLDQGLQFLIQYYNGEERAKGNILERFSAQQFPDLHSELNLSSLELGDSALYFCASSEGGGYNEQFFGPGTRLTVL.

CDR3 sequence (DNA): TGTGCCAGCAGCCGTCCGGAAATCAATGAGCAGTTCTTC. It specifies CASSRPEINEQFF. J is TRBJ2-1 and V is TRBV27; D is ambiguous. V was pared by 6 bases and J by 6 bases, with 12 bases between. Germline V gene sequence: CDR1 MNHEY, CDR2 SMNVEV (reference sequence). The CDR3 consists of 13 residues.

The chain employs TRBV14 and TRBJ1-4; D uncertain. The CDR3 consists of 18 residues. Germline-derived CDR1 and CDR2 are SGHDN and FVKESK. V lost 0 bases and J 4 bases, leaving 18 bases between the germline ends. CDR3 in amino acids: CASSQDLATNVFNEKLFF. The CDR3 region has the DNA TGTGCCAGCAGCCAAGATCTGGCAACGAATGTCTTTAATGAAAAACTGTTTTTT.

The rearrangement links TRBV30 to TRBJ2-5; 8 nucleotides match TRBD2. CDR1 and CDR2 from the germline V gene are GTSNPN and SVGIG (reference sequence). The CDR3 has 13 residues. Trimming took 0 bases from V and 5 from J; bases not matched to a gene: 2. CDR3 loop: CAWSVPGGETQYF. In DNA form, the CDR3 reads TGTGCCTGGAGTGTACCGGGAGGGGAGACCCAGTACTTC.

The CDR3 nucleotides read TGCAGCGCTACCGAAAACTATGGCTACACCTTC. Protein: CSATENYGYTF. This sequence joins TRBV29-1 and TRBJ1-2, with D unresolved. Germline-derived CDR1 and CDR2 are SQVTM and ANQGSEA. The CDR3 has 11 residues. The V end lost 7 bases, the J end lost 2 bases, and 8 bases lay between the germline ends.